The entry below gives a single T cell receptor (beta chain) sequence along with its context. This clone's antigen is unknown. Base qualities are not recorded, but no much larger clone differs from it by a single base. The cohort comprised some 700 healthy bone marrow donors. At the time of sampling, all cohort members were nominally healthy, though unrecorded immune exposures were likely present. The donor was CMV seronegative and was included in the group of a few hundred seronegative cohort members. A peripheral blood sample was provided by each donor, and peripheral blood mononuclear cells were used for TCR beta sequencing. Genomic DNA was extracted from the blood cell samples with the Qiagen DNeasy Blood Extraction Kit. Library preparation was by the immunoSEQ multiplex PCR assay. For the multiplex PCR, a mixture combining 60 forward primers for TCR Vbeta segments and 13 reverse primers for TCR Jbeta segments was used. Amplification of the CDR3 region of rearranged TCR beta genes was performed with a multiplex PCR assay on genomic DNA. On the Illumina HiSeq System, the amplified TCR beta libraries were sequenced as 87-base-pair reads. As for how the authors treated the data: Across the 600 to 700 repertoires, a later analysis counted approximately 75 million unique TCR beta chains, 9.5 million to 12 million of which were shared by at least two donors. A nearest-neighbor algorithm error-corrected the raw reads and collapsed the reads into unique sequences, merging closely related sequences to remove PCR and sequencing errors. To assign V, D and J gene segments, CDR3 sequences were aligned to IMGT reference sequences. For a sequence to be retained, at least a six-nucleotide match to both a V gene segment and a J gene segment was required. A rearrangement counted as productive if the CDR3 had no stop codons and remained in frame with V and J, and every other rearrangement counted as non-productive. Following IMGT convention, CDR3 was defined as the stretch from the second conserved V-encoded cysteine to the conserved J-encoded phenylalanine. Sequences without an unambiguous match to a single V gene segment were excluded from the earlier analysis of about 600 of the donors. An earlier analysis of about 590 of the donors classified V segments as functional when productive rearrangements were above 56.7% and as segregating when the standard deviation between donors was above 5%. To diagnose cytomegalovirus status from the catalog of TCR beta chain sequences, a statistical classification framework was built. V and J gene assignment, in a later analysis, came from comparing TCR nucleotide sequences with IMGT/GENE-DB human TR gene sequences. Using the TCRdist pipeline, a later analysis assigned CDR3 sequences along with most-parsimonious VDJ recombination scenarios. In a later analysis, every TCR beta chain was defined by the combination of its CDR3 amino acid sequence and its V-gene family, and reads without a unique V-gene family were dropped. As a way to deal with suspected cross-contamination and a sequencing artifact, a later analysis dropped 500 to 700 nucleotide sequences that were highly shared and had low generation probability. For each public chain, a later analysis derived a clonal expansion index from normalized ranks of inferred template counts within each repertoire. Generation probabilities in a later analysis came from a VDJ recombination model fitted to out-of-frame rearrangements, and those results were checked against IGoR. Hypergeometric tests were used in a later analysis to score TCR-TCR, TCR-HLA and TCR-CMV co-occurrence, with a repertoire-size bias correction applied to the TCR pairs. In a later analysis, false discovery rates were estimated by permuting HLA or CMV assignments 20 times. In a later analysis, co-occurring TCRs were grouped using DBSCAN, and TCRdist sequence similarity was added for clustering within HLA-allele-positive subsets. Repertoires with fewer than 30,000 or more than 120,000 public chains, plus five repertoires with anomalous nucleotide sharing, were excluded from co-occurrence clustering. The table comes from immuneACCESS by way of TCRdb, which keeps in-frame sequences with V and J called. Part of the clones is missing from these tables; in studies checked, under half for an unresolved V gene and the rest for unknown reasons. V, J and clone size reflect that table, while D and trimming were determined from the DNA. In all, the sample holds 120,000 to 150,000 clones, and over 75% of those were seen once. In total, the top ten clones hold over 1.5% of the sample.

This specimen comes from a study of cytomegalovirus exposure and HLA in healthy donors (dated by TCRdb to about 2017). General notes on the study: In an earlier analysis of around 540 of the donors, about 270 Gb of sequence data and roughly 100 million unique TCR beta sequences from about 179 million T cells were reported. About 280 gigabases of sequencing data and around 90 million unique TCR sequences made up an early release that covered 500 to 650 HLA-typed donors. Of the approximately 400 genotyped donors, 81% fell in the genetic ancestry cluster associated with self-reported Caucasian donors. The study aimed to test whether cataloging public T cell receptors could reveal signatures of past pathogen exposure. The T cell repertoires of 666 subjects were profiled by immunosequencing and related to cytomegalovirus serostatus. A separate validation cohort of roughly 120 different subjects was used in addition to the roughly 620-subject first cohort. High-throughput TCR immunosequencing, statistical association of individual TCRs with disease status, and machine learning were combined to predict cytomegalovirus infection status. A later analysis re-examined previously published TCR beta repertoires from 610 or so donors and added high-resolution HLA genotyping to investigate patterns of TCR occurrence. Rather than using new phenotypic data, the later analysis identified candidate immune exposures from TCR beta sequences and from how often those sequences occurred across donors. An earlier analysis of 500 to 650 of the donors applied high-throughput TCR beta sequencing to assess whether each TCR beta V gene segment acted as functional or pseudogenic. Donor age, sex, ethnicity and CMV serostatus were compiled together with the repertoire data. A later genetic analysis took genome-wide SNP genotypes for about 65% of the 666 donors and used that subset as a discovery cohort. Every repertoire in the discovery cohort had been generated on one and the same sequencing platform. HLA typing covered class I and class II loci at four-digit resolution. The number of donors typed differed by locus, with roughly 620-640 for A, B, C, DRB1 and DQB1, roughly 550 for DQA1, approximately 580 for DPA1, and some 470 for DPB1. About five DR-DQ haplotypes were handled as single units for association and clustering because linkage in the cohort was strong. Among 300 to 500 genotyped donors of the cohort, an average of roughly 230,000 unique TCR beta nucleotide sequences was sequenced per donor, of which 15% to 20% were non-productive.

Findings and caveats that apply to the study as a whole: A cluster of highly shared sequence variants was judged likely to be a technical artifact of the sequencing pipeline. Because some donors lacked HLA typing at each locus, the association tests relied only on the typed subset. A total of 150 to 200 TCR beta chains were listed by the study as associated with cytomegalovirus. In a later analysis, TCR association rates were found to vary across HLA loci, with the most associated TCRs seen for DRB1 alleles and the fewest for HLA-C alleles. An earlier analysis of approximately 500 of the donors showed that most TCR beta V segments appeared in productive rearrangements either about 87% or about 30% of the time, which broadly matched IMGT annotations. The 87-base-pair reads could not distinguish some IMGT-functional V segments, including TRBV6-2 and TRBV6-3, so those segments were excluded. According to a later analysis, most CMV-associated TCR beta chains appeared to be HLA-restricted, and the HLA associations seemed to be driven largely by CMV exposure. The classifier was reported to diagnose cytomegalovirus status with high specificity and sensitivity in both the original cohort and the validation cohort. A later analysis found that HLA-associated TCR beta chains were more clonally expanded and had lower generation probabilities than equally common non-associated chains. Strong co-occurrence of HLA alleles, especially DR and DQ, made assigning TCR associations to individual alleles difficult. Several of the top co-occurrence clusters appeared to be linked to parvovirus B19, influenza, CMV and Epstein-Barr virus, according to a later analysis. In a later genetic analysis, a missense DCLRE1C variant was associated with V-gene and J-gene trimming of TCR beta chains, and the association was replicated in an independent cohort. According to the authors, the approach could potentially be generalized to other disease states and immunological phenotypes. CMV serostatus was the only immune exposure information available for the cohort. While some public TCRs were present in many individuals, most TCR sequences turned up only very rarely across donors. In a later genetic analysis, fewer N-insertions in productive TCRs were reported among donors in an Asian-associated ancestry cluster than the approximately 710-donor mean. Linkage disequilibrium might explain the correlated functional status among segregating V segments, but an unknown experimental factor could not be ruled out. A further reported finding was that TCR beta sequences accurately predicted the HLA-A and HLA-B alleles for most subjects in the first cohort. Only TCR beta chains were sequenced in this cohort, and the absence of alpha or paired-chain data limited detectable features. Because counts were too low, more than 15 rarely observed V segments, including chromosome 9 orphons, were left out of the earlier analysis of several hundred of the donors. A later analysis associated approximately 17,000 TCR beta sequences with specific HLA alleles at a false discovery rate of 0.05. The presence/absence analyses assumed that sequencing depth was roughly uniform across donors, and that assumption may not be true. In vitro tests confirmed that three of the cytomegalovirus-associated TCR beta chains recognize cytomegalovirus antigens.

Trimming at the junction amounts to 2 bases on V and 1 base on J, and the germline ends lie 8 bases apart. The germline V gene yields MNHEY for CDR1 and SVGAGI for CDR2. The CDR3 starts with the cysteine, ends with the phenylalanine, and has 14 residues. CDR3 DNA only is kept here, 42 bases in frame from base 1. This receptor was identified in a middle-aged man in good health and CMV-seronegative. In this chain, TRBV6-5 is recombined with TRBJ1-1, and possibly TRBD1, on 6 matching bases. The sequencing input was PBMCs. The CDR3 protein is CASSYPGQNTEAFF. In nucleotide form, the sequence is TGTGCCAGCAGTTACCCGGGACAGAACACTGAAGCTTTCTTT.